This TCR beta chain comes out of a study of T-cell reconstitution after alpha-beta-depleted transplantation in children (dated by TCRdb to 2016 to 2018). As for the study more broadly: The study quantitatively tracked T-cell immune reconstitution after TCRalphabeta/CD19-depleted allogeneic hematopoietic cell transplantation in children using TCR repertoire profiling.

CDR1 and CDR2 (WSHSY, SAAADI) derive from the germline V gene. V is pared back by 2 bases and J by 1 base, with 12 bases lying between the germline termini. Counted from cysteine to phenylalanine, this CDR3 has 15 amino acids. Only the CDR3 DNA stays, 45 bases, in frame from base 1. As to this clonotype: Its target antigen remains unknown. No much larger clonotype is one base removed from it; base qualities were not supplied.

Receptor libraries were prepared by PCR. The run used an Illumina HiSeq 2500. Molecular barcoding was employed in the preparation of TCR libraries, with unique molecular identifiers being used to normalize TCRbeta repertoire quantification. TCRdb itself trimmed the public reads at Q25 with fastp, ran MiXCR and retained productive beta chains. Rows with a matching CDR3 protein are joined into one entry that keeps the most common DNA and genes. Recorded for this sample are a few hundred thousand distinct CDR3 sequences; just over 20% of them occurred a single time. The top ten clonotypes cover 3.8% of the sample.

The TCR was taken from a human donor who donated a stem cell graft to a child with acute myeloid leukemia. The starting material was PBMCs from the stem cell graft donor, obtained from the stem cell graft. The chain joins TRBV10-2 to TRBJ2-7, with no reliable assignment of the D segment. The CDR3 reads as follows: CASSESWAASYEQYF. The base sequence is TGCGCCAGCAGTGAGAGTTGGGCAGCGTCCTACGAGCAGTACTTC.